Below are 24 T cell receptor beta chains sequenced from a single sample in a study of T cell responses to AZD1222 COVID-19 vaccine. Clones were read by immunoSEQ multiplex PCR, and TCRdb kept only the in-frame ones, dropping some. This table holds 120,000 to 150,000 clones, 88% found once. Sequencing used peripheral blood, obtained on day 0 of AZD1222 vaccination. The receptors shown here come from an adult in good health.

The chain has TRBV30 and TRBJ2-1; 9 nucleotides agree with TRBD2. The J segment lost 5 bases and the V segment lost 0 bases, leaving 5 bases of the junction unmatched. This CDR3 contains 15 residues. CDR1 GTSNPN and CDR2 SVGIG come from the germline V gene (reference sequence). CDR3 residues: CAWSVQGLAHNEQFF. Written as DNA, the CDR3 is TGTGCCTGGAGTGTACAGGGACTAGCCCACAATGAGCAGTTCTTC.

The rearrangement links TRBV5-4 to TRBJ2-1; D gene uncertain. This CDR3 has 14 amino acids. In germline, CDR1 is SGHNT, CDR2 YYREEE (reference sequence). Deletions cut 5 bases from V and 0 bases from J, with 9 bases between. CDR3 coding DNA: TGTGCCAGCAGGCCTGAAAGCTCCTACAATGAGCAGTTCTTC. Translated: CASRPESSYNEQFF.

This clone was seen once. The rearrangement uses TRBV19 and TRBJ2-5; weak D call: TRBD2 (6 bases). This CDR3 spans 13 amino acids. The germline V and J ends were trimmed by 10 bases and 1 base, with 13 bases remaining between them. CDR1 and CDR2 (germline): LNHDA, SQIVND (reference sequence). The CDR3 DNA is TGTGCCACCGCGGGGATATTCCAAGAGACCCAGTACTTC. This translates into CATAGIFQETQYF.

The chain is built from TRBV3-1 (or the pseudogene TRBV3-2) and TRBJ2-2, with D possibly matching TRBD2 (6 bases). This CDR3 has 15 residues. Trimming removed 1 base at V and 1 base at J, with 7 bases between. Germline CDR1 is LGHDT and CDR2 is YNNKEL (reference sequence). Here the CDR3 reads CASSQAGGNTGELFF. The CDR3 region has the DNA TGTGCCAGCAGCCAAGCCGGGGGGAACACCGGGGAGCTGTTTTTT.

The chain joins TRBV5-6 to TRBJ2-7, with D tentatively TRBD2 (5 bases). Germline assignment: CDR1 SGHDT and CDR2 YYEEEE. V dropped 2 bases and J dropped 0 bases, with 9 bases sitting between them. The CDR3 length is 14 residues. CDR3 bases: TGTGCCAGCAGCTTAGGAGGTAGCTCCTACGAGCAGTACTTC. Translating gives CASSLGGSSYEQYF.

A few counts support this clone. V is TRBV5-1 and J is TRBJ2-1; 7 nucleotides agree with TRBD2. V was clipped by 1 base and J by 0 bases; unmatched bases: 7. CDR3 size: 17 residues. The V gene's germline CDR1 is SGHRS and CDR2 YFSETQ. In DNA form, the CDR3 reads TGCGCCAGCAGCTTGTCGGCTAGCGGATACTCCTACAATGAGCAGTTCTTC. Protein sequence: CASSLSASGYSYNEQFF.

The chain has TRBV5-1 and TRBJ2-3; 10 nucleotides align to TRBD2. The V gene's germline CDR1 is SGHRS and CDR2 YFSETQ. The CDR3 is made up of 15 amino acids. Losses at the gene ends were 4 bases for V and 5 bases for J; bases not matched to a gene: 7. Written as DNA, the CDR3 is TGCGCCAGCAGCACTACTAGCGGGGTGGGAGATACGCAGTATTTT. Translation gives CASSTTSGVGDTQYF.

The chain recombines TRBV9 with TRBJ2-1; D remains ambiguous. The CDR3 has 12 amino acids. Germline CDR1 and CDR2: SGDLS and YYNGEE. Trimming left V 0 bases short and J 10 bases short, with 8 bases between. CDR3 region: CASSVVPGEQFF. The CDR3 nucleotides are TGTGCCAGCAGCGTAGTTCCCGGAGAGCAGTTCTTC.

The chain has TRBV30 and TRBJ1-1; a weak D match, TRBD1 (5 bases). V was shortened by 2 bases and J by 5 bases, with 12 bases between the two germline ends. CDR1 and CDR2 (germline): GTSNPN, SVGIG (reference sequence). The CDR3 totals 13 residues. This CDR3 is CAWSLAGLTEAFF. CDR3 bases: TGTGCCTGGAGTCTGGCAGGGCTGACTGAAGCTTTCTTT. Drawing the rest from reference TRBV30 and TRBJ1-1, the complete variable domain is SQTIHQWPATLVQPVGSPLSLECTVEGTSNPNLYWYRQAAGRGLQLLFYSVGIGQISSEVPQNLSASRPQDRQFILSSKKLLLSDSGFYLCAWSLAGLTEAFFGQGTRLTVV.

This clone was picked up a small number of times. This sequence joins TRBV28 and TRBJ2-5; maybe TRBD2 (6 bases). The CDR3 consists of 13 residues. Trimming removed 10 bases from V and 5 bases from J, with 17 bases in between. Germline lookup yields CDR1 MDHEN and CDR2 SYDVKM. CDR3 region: CATTRGGGETQYF. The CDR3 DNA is TGTGCCACCACCAGAGGAGGAGGGGAGACCCAGTACTTC.

CDR3 nucleotide sequence: TGTGCCAGCTCTAGAGGGTATGGCTACACCTTC. As protein: CASSRGYGYTF. This chain links TRBV19 with TRBJ1-2; no firm D call. CDR1 LNHDA and CDR2 SQIVND come from the germline V gene (reference sequence). The CDR3 length is 11 residues. Trimming removed 9 bases from V and 5 bases from J, with 10 bases in between.

CDR3 sequence reads: CASSLAPQGTYNEQFF. DNA for the CDR3: TGCGCCAGCAGCTTGGCCCCACAGGGGACCTACAATGAGCAGTTCTTC. V is TRBV5-1 and J is TRBJ2-1; 7 bases line up with TRBD1. The ends lost 0 bases at V and 2 bases at J; junction bases unmatched: 5. The CDR3 spans 16 residues. Germline values: CDR1 SGHRS, CDR2 YFSETQ.

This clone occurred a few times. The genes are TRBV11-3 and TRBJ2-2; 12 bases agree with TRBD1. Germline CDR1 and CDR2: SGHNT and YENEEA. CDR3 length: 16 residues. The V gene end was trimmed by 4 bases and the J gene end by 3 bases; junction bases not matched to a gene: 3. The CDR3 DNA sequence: TGTGCCAGCAGCTGGGACAGGGGGCGTGACACCGGGGAGCTGTTTTTT. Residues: CASSWDRGRDTGELFF.

CDR3 region: CAWSRQSQGYTF. CDR3 nucleotide sequence: TGTGCCTGGTCCCGACAGAGCCAGGGCTACACCTTC. This sequence joins TRBV30 and TRBJ1-2, with D maybe TRBD1 (5 bases). CDR3 length: 12 amino acids. The ends were cut back, 5 bases at V and 8 bases at J, with 15 bases in the middle. Per germline, CDR1 GTSNPN and CDR2 SVGIG (reference sequence).

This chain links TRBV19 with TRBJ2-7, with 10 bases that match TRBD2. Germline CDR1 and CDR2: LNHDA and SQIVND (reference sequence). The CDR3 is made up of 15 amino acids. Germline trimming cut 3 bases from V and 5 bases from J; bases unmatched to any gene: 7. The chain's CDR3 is CASSMSSGSQDEQYF. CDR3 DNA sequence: TGTGCCAGTAGTATGTCTAGCGGGAGTCAAGACGAGCAGTACTTC.

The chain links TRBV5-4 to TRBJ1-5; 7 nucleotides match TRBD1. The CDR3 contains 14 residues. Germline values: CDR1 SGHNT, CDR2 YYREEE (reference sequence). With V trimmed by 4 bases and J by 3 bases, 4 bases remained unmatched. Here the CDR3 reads CASSRTGDNQPQHF. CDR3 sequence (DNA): TGTGCCAGCAGCCGGACAGGCGACAATCAGCCCCAGCATTTT.

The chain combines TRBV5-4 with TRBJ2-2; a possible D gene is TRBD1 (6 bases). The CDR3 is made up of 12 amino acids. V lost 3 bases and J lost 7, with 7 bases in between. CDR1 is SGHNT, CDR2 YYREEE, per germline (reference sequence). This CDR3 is CASSSGVGELFF. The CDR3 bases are TGTGCCAGCAGCTCAGGGGTCGGGGAGCTGTTTTTT.

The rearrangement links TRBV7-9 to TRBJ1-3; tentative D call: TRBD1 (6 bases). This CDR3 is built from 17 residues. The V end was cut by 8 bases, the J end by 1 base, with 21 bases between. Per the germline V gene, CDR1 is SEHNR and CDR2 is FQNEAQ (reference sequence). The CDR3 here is CASSSSGGSGSGNTIYF. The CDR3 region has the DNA TGTGCCAGCTCCTCCAGCGGGGGCAGCGGGTCTGGAAACACCATATATTTT.

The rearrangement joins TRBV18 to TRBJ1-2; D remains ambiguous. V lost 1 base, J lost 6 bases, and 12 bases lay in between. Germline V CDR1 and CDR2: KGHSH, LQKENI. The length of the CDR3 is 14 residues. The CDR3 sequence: CASSPHPRLDGYTF. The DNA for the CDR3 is TGTGCCAGCTCACCACACCCACGGCTAGATGGCTACACCTTC.

CDR3 sequence reads: CASSVNRGYRYEQYF. The DNA of the CDR3 is TGTGCCAGCAGTGTTAACAGGGGGTATAGATACGAGCAGTACTTC. V usage is TRBV2 and J usage is TRBJ2-7; 8 bases are shared with TRBD1. Trimming removed 4 bases from V and 4 bases from J; junction bases left unmatched: 9. Germline lookup yields CDR1 SNHLY and CDR2 FYNNEI. This CDR3 spans 15 amino acids.

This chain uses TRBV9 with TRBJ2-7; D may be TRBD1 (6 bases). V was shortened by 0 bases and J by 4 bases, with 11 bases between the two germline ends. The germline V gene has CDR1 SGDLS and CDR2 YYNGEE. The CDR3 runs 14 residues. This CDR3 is CASSVAGQIYEQYF. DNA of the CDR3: TGTGCCAGCAGCGTAGCGGGACAAATTTACGAGCAGTACTTC.

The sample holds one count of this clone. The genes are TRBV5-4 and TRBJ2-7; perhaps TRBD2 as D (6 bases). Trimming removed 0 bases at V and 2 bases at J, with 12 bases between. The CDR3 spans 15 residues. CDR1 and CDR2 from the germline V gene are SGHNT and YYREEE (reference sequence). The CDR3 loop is CASSLGSSVPYEQYF. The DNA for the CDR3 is TGTGCCAGCAGCTTGGGTTCTAGCGTACCCTACGAGCAGTACTTC.

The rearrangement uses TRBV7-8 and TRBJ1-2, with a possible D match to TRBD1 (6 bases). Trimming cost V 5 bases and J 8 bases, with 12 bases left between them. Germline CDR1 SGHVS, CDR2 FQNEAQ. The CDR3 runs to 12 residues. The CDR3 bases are TGTGCCAGCAGCCCGACGGGGGGCGGCTACACCTTC. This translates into CASSPTGGGYTF.

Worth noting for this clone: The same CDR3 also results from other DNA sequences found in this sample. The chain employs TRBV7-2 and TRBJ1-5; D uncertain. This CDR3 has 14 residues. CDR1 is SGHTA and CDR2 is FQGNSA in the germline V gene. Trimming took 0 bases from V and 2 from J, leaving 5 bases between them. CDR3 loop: CASSLAVGNQPQHF. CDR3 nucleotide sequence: TGTGCCAGCAGCTTAGCGGTGGGCAATCAGCCCCAGCATTTT.